The present TCR beta chain was sequenced within a study of T cell responses to AZD1222 COVID-19 vaccine. On this clone: Its antigen is as yet unknown.

Study-wide results and limits: Spike was spanned by vaccine-associated CD4 TCRs, with dominance at 160-218 and 743-854. Seropositive at baseline were only six AZD1222 recipients. Spike-specific TCR breadth and depth went up after people got two AZD1222 doses. Close to half of spike-specific TCRs reportedly recognize unmutated variant regions.

The protocol was immunoSEQ multiplex PCR, while the TCRdb copy is restricted to in-frame clones and leaves out a portion. Found here are approximately 60,000 clones, 84% of them singletons; the top ten hold around 20%. V was clipped by 6 bases and J by 0 bases, with 12 bases between them. CDR3 length: 14 residues. The germline V gene encodes CDR1 MNHNY and CDR2 SVGAGI (reference sequence). J is TRBJ2-7 and V is TRBV6-6, with D possibly being TRBD1 (5 bases). The sequence came from an adult in good health. Specimen: peripheral blood, collected on day 0 of AZD1222 vaccination. The CDR3 here is CASRLTASSYEQYF. DNA for the CDR3: TGTGCCAGCAGATTGACAGCGTCCTCCTACGAGCAGTACTTC.